Listed below are T cell receptor beta chains from one sample, sequenced in a study of blood T cells in healthy people across ages. TCRdb recomputed calls from the 5' RACE reads with MiXCR, one row per CDR3 protein. Seen here are about 900,000 distinct CDR3 sequences, roughly 43% observed once, and the top ten hold around 15%. Sequencing was carried out using blood. These receptor sequences come from a man aged 25-40 years in good health. The CDR3 runs from the conserved cysteine through the conserved F or W. Fields, in order: D gene, J gene, V gene, clone size, CDR3 protein, CDR3 DNA. The D gene is left open where the match is weak. Clone sizes are given selectively: once, few, many, or a class where the clone is expanded.

TRBD2	TRBJ2-1	TRBV7-3	few	CASSHTGGNEQFF	TGTGCCAGCAGCCACACGGGGGGGAATGAGCAGTTCTTC
-	TRBJ2-1	TRBV27	-	CASNQHGGNEQFF	TGTGCCAGCAATCAACATGGGGGGAATGAGCAGTTCTTC
-	TRBJ2-1	TRBV7-9	-	CASSAGLNEQFF	TGTGCCAGCAGCGCTGGTCTGAATGAGCAGTTCTTC
-	TRBJ2-1	TRBV7-8	few	CASSRLGFEQFF	TGTGCCAGCAGCAGACTAGGTTTTGAGCAGTTCTTC
TRBD2	TRBJ2-7	TRBV6-5	few	CASSSTSGAYEQYF	TGTGCCAGCAGTTCCACTAGCGGGGCCTACGAGCAGTACTTC
-	TRBJ1-2	TRBV13	few	CASSPRQDSNYGYTF	TGTGCCAGCAGCCCGCGACAGGACTCTAACTATGGCTACACCTTC
TRBD1	TRBJ2-3	TRBV5-1	few	CASSPGTGGDTQYF	TGTGCCAGCAGTCCCGGGACAGGGGGAGATACGCAGTATTTT
-	TRBJ2-5	TRBV12-3/TRBV12-4	-	CASSCRDIIEETQYF	TGTGCCAGCAGCTGCCGGGACATAATCGAAGAGACCCAGTACTTC
-	TRBJ2-1	TRBV2	-	CASSGISEQFF	TGTGCCAGCAGTGGTATTAGTGAGCAGTTCTTC
-	TRBJ2-7	TRBV6-4	few	CASSVGEINEQYF	TGTGCCAGCAGTGTCGGGGAAATCAATGAGCAGTACTTC
-	TRBJ2-7	TRBV12-3/TRBV12-4	few	CASSFFTVKGAGYEQYF	TGTGCCAGCAGTTTTTTTACGGTCAAGGGGGCGGGATACGAGCAGTACTTC
-	TRBJ2-3	TRBV20-1	once	CSASGGQESTDTQYF	TGCAGTGCTAGTGGAGGTCAGGAGAGCACAGATACGCAGTATTTT
-	TRBJ1-2	TRBV6-1	many	CASSEALTGNYGYTF	TGTGCCAGCAGTGAAGCCCTTACAGGGAACTATGGCTACACCTTC
-	TRBJ2-5	TRBV5-1	-	CASSAGPSYGETQYF	TGCGCCAGCAGCGCGGGACCCAGCTATGGAGAGACCCAGTACTTC
-	TRBJ1-5	TRBV7-2	-	CASSLLGSSNQPQHF	TGTGCCAGCAGCCTTTTAGGGTCTAGCAATCAGCCCCAGCATTTT
-	TRBJ2-1	TRBV29-1	-	CSGEGLELPQFF	TGCAGCGGCGAGGGTCTGGAGTTACCACAGTTCTTC
-	TRBJ2-4	TRBV11-1	-	CASSSAEGRVPKNIQYF	TGTGCCAGCAGCTCTGCGGAGGGGCGCGTCCCCAAAAACATTCAGTACTTC
TRBD1	TRBJ2-1	TRBV12-3/TRBV12-4	few	CASRRQGGEQFF	TGTGCCAGCAGGCGACAGGGGGGTGAGCAGTTCTTC
-	TRBJ2-1	TRBV2	-	CASITELVPEQFF	TGTGCCAGCATTACCGAACTGGTTCCGGAGCAGTTCTTC
TRBD1	TRBJ1-5	TRBV12-3/TRBV12-4	-	CASSETGDQPQHF	TGTGCCAGCAGTGAAACAGGGGATCAGCCCCAGCATTTT
-	TRBJ1-4	TRBV9	-	CASSDRNEKLFF	TGTGCCAGCAGCGACAGGAATGAAAAACTGTTTTTT
TRBD1	TRBJ2-2	TRBV2	-	CASRGQGRTGELFF	TGTGCCAGCAGGGGACAGGGTCGAACCGGGGAGCTGTTTTTT
-	TRBJ1-4	TRBV20-1	-	CSARNPGATNEKLFF	TGCAGTGCTAGAAACCCAGGAGCAACTAATGAAAAACTGTTTTTT
-	TRBJ1-6	TRBV20-1	many	CSAGEQRYNSPLHF	TGCAGTGCCGGGGAACAGCGTTATAATTCACCCCTCCACTTT
TRBD2	TRBJ2-3	TRBV4-2	-	CASSQATSGVQDTQYF	TGTGCCAGCAGCCAAGCGACTAGCGGTGTCCAAGATACGCAGTATTTT
TRBD1	TRBJ2-7	TRBV15	-	CATSRDLGQGGEQYF	TGTGCCACCAGCAGAGATCTGGGACAGGGAGGCGAGCAGTACTTC
-	TRBJ2-3	TRBV7-9	once	CASSWVGGSTDTQYF	TGTGCCAGCAGCTGGGTCGGCGGAAGCACAGATACGCAGTATTTT
-	TRBJ2-1	TRBV7-8	-	CASSLGTGLEQFF	TGTGCCAGCAGCTTAGGAACAGGGCTTGAGCAGTTCTTC
-	TRBJ2-3	TRBV7-8	-	CASSLGEGFTDTQYF	TGTGCCAGCAGCTTAGGCGAGGGGTTTACAGATACGCAGTATTTT
TRBD1	TRBJ1-2	TRBV7-9	-	CASSSLDRGPNYGYTF	TGTGCCAGCAGCTCGTTAGACAGGGGGCCTAACTATGGCTACACCTTC
TRBD1	TRBJ2-1	TRBV20-1	-	CSGPDRVSNEQFF	TGCAGTGGCCCTGACAGGGTTTCCAATGAGCAGTTCTTC
-	TRBJ1-1	TRBV10-3	few	CAISADRRNTEAFF	TGTGCCATCAGTGCCGACAGGCGGAACACTGAAGCTTTCTTT
TRBD1	TRBJ2-5	TRBV3-1	-	CASSHRDRPLQETQYF	TGTGCCAGCAGCCACCGGGACAGGCCCCTACAAGAGACCCAGTACTTC
TRBD2	TRBJ2-1	TRBV29-1	-	CSAVILAGGLYNEQFF	TGCAGCGCCGTCATACTAGCGGGGGGGCTCTACAATGAGCAGTTCTTC
-	TRBJ1-1	TRBV18	-	CASSSRDFMNTEAFF	TGTGCCAGCTCATCAAGGGATTTCATGAACACTGAAGCTTTCTTT